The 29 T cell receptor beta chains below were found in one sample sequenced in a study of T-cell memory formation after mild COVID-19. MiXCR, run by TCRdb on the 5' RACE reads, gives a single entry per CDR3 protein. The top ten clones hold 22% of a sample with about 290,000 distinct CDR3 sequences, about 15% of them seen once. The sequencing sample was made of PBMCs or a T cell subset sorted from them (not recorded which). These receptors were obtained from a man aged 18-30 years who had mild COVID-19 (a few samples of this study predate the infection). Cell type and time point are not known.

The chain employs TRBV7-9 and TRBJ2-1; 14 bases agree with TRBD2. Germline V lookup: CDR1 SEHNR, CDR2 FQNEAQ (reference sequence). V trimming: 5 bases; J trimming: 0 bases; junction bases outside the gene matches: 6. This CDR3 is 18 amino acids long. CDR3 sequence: CASSAGTSGGPSYNEQFF. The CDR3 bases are TGTGCCAGCAGCGCCGGGACTAGCGGGGGTCCCTCCTACAATGAGCAGTTCTTC.

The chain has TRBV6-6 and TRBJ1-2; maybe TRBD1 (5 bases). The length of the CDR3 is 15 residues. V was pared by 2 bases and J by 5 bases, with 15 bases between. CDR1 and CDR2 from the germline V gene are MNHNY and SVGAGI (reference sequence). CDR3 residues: CASSYRGGNPYGYTF. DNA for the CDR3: TGTGCCAGCAGTTACCGGGGGGGGAATCCTTATGGCTACACCTTC.

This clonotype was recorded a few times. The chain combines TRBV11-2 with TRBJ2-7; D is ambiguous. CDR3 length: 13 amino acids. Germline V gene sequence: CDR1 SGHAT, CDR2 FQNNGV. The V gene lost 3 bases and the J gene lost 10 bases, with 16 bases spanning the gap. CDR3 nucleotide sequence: TGTGCCAGCAGCTTCCCCTTGGGATCACCCCAGTACTTC. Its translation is CASSFPLGSPQYF.

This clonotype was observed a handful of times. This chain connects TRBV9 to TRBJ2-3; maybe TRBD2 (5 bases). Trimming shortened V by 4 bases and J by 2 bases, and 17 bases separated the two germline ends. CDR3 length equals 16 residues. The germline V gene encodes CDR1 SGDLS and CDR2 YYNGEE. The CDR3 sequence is CASSQEASSYTDTQYF. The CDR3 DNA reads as TGTGCCAGCAGCCAGGAGGCTAGCTCTTACACAGATACGCAGTATTTT.

The DNA for the CDR3 is TGCGCCAGCAGCCCGGACAGGGCCCACACTGAAGCTTTCTTT. Translation: CASSPDRAHTEAFF. The chain carries TRBV5-1 and TRBJ1-1; 8 bases agree with TRBD1. Trimming cost V 4 bases and J 3 bases; bases outside gene matches: 5. Germline assignment: CDR1 SGHRS and CDR2 YFSETQ. CDR3 length: 14 amino acids.

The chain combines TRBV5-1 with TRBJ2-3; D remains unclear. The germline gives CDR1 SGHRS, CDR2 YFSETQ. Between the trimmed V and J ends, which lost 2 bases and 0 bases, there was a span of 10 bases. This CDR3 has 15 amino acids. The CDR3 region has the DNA TGCGCCAGCAGCTTCGGACCCCCTAGCACAGATACGCAGTATTTT. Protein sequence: CASSFGPPSTDTQYF.

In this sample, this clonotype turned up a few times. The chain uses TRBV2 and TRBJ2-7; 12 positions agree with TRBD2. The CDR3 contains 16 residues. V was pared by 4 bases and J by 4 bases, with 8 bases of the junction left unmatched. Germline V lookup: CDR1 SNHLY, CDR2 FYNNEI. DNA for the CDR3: TGTGCCAGCAGTGGGGGTGGACTAGCGGGGATTTACGAGCAGTACTTC. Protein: CASSGGGLAGIYEQYF.

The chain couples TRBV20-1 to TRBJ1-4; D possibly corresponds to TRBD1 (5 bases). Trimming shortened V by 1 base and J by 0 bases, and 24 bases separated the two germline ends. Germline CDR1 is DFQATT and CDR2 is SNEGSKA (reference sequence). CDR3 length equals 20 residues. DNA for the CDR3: TGCAGTGCTAGAGGTTTCCCCCCAGGGCGATTCTCTGCAACTAATGAAAAACTGTTTTTT. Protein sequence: CSARGFPPGRFSATNEKLFF.

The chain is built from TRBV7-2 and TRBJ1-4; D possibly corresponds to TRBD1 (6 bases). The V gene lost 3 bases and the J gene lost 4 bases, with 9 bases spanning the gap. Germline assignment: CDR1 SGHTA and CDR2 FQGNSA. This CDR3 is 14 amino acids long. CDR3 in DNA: TGTGCCAGCAGCTTCGGCAGGGGTAATGAAAAACTGTTTTTT. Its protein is CASSFGRGNEKLFF. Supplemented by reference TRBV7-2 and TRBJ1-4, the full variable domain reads GAGVSQSPSNKVTEKGKDVELRCDPISGHTALYWYRQSLGQGLEFLIYFQGNSAPDKSGLPSDRFSAERTGGSVSTLTIQRTQQEDSAVYLCASSFGRGNEKLFFGSGTQLSVL.

The CDR3 loop reads CATGTQEGDTQYF. The CDR3 DNA follows: TGTGCCACTGGGACCCAGGAGGGAGATACGCAGTATTTT. V usage is TRBV14 and J usage is TRBJ2-3; D may be TRBD2 (6 bases). Germline CDR1 and CDR2: SGHDN and FVKESK. V was shortened by 10 bases and J by 5 bases, with 16 bases between the two germline ends. The CDR3 is made up of 13 amino acids. Using reference TRBV14 and TRBJ2-3 for the parts outside the CDR3, the full variable domain is EAGVTQFPSHSVIEKGQTVTLRCDPISGHDNLYWYRRVMGKEIKFLLHFVKESKQDESGMPNNRFLAERTGGTYSTLKVQPAELEDSGVYFCATGTQEGDTQYFGPGTRLTVL.

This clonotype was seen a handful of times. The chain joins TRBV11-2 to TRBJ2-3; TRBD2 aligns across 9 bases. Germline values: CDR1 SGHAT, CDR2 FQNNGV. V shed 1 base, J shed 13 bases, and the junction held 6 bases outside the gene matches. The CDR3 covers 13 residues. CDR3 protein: CASSLGTRTSEYF. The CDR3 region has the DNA TGTGCCAGCAGCTTAGGGACTCGGACTAGCGAGTATTTT.

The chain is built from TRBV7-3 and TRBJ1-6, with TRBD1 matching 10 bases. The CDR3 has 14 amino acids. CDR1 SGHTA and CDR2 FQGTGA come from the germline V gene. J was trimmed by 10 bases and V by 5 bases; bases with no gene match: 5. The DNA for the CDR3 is TGTGCCAGCAGCCCTGACAGGGGGCAGTCACCCCTCCACTTT. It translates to CASSPDRGQSPLHF.

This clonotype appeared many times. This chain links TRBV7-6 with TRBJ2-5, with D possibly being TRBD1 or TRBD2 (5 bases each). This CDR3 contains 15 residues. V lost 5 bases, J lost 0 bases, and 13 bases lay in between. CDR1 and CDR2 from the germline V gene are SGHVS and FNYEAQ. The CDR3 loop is CASSAVRGHQETQYF. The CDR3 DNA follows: TGTGCCAGCAGCGCCGTGAGGGGACACCAAGAGACCCAGTACTTC. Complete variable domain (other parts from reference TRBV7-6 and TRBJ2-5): GAGVSQSPRYKVTKRGQDVALRCDPISGHVSLYWYRQALGQGPEFLTYFNYEAQQDKSGLPNDRFSAERPEGSISTLTIQRTEQRDSAMYRCASSAVRGHQETQYFGPGTRLLVL.

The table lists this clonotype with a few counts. This CDR3 is CASSHGLRGSSYNEQFF. CDR3 nucleotide sequence: TGCGCCAGCAGCCATGGTTTGCGGGGGAGTTCCTACAATGAGCAGTTCTTC. J is TRBJ2-1 and V is TRBV4-1; 7 positions match TRBD2. J was trimmed by 1 base and V by 3 bases; bases with no gene match: 9. The CDR3 loop spans 17 amino acids. The germline gives CDR1 MGHRA, CDR2 YSYEKL.

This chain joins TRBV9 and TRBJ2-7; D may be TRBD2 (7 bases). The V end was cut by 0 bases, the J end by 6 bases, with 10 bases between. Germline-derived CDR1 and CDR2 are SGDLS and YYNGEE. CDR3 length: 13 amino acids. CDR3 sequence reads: CASSVGGGTEQYF. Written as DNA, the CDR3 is TGTGCCAGCAGCGTAGGGGGGGGCACCGAGCAGTACTTC.

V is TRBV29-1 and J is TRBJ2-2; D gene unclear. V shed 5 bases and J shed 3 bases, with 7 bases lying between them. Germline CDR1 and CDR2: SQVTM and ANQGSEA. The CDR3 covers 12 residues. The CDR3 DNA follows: TGCAGCGTTACAGCCTACACCGGGGAGCTGTTTTTT. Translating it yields CSVTAYTGELFF.

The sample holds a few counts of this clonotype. Written as DNA, the CDR3 is TGTGCCAGCAGTGGGACAGGGGGGTTGCACTACGAGCAGTACTTC. Its protein is CASSGTGGLHYEQYF. The chain joins TRBV6-1 to TRBJ2-7, with 10 bases matching TRBD1. Germline loops: CDR1 MNHNS, CDR2 SASEGT. V shed 4 bases and J 3 bases; nucleotides not matched to a gene: 6. This CDR3 contains 15 residues.

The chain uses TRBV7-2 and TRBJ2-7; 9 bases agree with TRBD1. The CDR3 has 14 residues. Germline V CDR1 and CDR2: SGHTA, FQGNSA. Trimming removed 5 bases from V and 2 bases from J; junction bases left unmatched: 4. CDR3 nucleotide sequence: TGTGCCAGCAGCCAGAGGACAGGGGCCTACGAGCAGTACGTC. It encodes CASSQRTGAYEQYV.

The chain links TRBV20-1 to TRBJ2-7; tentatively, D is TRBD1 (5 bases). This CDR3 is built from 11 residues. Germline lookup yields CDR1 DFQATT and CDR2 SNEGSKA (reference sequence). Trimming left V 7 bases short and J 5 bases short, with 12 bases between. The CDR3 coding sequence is TGCAGTGAAGTACCGACAGACGAGCAGTACGTC. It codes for CSEVPTDEQYV.

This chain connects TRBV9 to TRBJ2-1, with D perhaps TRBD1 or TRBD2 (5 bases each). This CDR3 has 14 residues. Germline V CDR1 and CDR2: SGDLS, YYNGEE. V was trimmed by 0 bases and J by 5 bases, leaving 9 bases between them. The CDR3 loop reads CASSVVGRNNEQFF. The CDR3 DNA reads TGTGCCAGCAGCGTAGTGGGACGGAACAATGAGCAGTTCTTC.

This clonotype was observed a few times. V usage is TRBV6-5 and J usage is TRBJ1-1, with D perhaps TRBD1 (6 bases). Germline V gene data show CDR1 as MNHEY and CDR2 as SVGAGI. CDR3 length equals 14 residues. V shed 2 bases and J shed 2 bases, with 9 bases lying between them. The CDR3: CASSYTGSNTEAFF. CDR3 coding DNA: TGTGCCAGCAGTTACACAGGGTCTAACACTGAAGCTTTCTTT.

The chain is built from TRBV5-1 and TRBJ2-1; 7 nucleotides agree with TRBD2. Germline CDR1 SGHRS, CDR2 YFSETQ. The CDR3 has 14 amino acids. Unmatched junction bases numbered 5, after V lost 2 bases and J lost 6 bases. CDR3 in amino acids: CASSFWQRGNEQFF. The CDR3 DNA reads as TGCGCCAGCAGCTTTTGGCAGCGGGGCAATGAGCAGTTCTTC.

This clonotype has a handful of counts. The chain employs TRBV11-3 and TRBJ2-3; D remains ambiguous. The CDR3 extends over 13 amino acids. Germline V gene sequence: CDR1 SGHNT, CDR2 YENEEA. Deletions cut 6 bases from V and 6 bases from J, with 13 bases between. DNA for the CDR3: TGTGCCAGCAGTACCGGGCTGAAGGATACGCAGTATTTT. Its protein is CASSTGLKDTQYF. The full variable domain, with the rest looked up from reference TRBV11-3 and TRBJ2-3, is EAGVVQSPRYKIIEKKQPVAFWCNPISGHNTLYWYLQNLGQGPELLIRYENEEAVDDSQLPKDRFSAERLKGVDSTLKIQPAELGDSAVYLCASSTGLKDTQYFGPGTRLTVL.

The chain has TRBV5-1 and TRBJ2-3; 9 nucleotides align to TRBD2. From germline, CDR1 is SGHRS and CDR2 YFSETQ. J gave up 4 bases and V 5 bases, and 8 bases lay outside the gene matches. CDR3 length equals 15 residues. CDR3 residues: CASSSAGGGADTQYF. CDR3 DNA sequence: TGCGCCAGCAGTTCAGCGGGGGGCGGAGCAGATACGCAGTATTTT. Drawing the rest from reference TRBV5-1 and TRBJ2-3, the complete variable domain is KAGVTQTPRYLIKTRGQQVTLSCSPISGHRSVSWYQQTPGQGLQFLFEYFSETQRNKGNFPGRFSGRQFSNSRSEMNVSTLELGDSALYLCASSSAGGGADTQYFGPGTRLTVL.

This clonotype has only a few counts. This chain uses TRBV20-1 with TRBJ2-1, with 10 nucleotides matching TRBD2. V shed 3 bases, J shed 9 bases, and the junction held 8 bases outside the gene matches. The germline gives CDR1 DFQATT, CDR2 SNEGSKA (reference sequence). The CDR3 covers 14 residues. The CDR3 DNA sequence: TGCAGTGCTAGTCTGGCTAGCGGGGGAAGTGAGCAGTTCTTC. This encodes CSASLASGGSEQFF.

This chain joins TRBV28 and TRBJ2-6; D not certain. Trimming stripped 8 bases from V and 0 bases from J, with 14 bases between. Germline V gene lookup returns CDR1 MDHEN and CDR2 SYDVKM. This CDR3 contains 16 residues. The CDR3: CASSRPELSGANVLTF. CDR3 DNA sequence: TGTGCCAGCTCCCGCCCGGAGCTCTCTGGGGCCAACGTCCTGACTTTC.

In DNA, the CDR3 is TGTGCCAGCAGCTTAGATTACGACAGATTTTACGAGCAGTACTTC. This codes for CASSLDYDRFYEQYF. The genes are TRBV7-6 and TRBJ2-7, with D possibly TRBD1 on 5 matching bases. This CDR3 region has 15 residues. Trimming cost V 1 base and J 4 bases, with 14 bases left between them. Germline lookup yields CDR1 SGHVS and CDR2 FNYEAQ.

CDR3 in DNA: TGTGCCAGCACCAAGGGGGCCCTGGGGTATGGCTACACCTTC. Translation: CASTKGALGYGYTF. The chain carries TRBV6-5 and TRBJ1-2, with TRBD1 identical over 7 bases. The germline gives CDR1 MNHEY, CDR2 SVGAGI. Trimming took 7 bases from V and 5 from J; bases not matched to a gene: 10. This CDR3 contains 14 residues.

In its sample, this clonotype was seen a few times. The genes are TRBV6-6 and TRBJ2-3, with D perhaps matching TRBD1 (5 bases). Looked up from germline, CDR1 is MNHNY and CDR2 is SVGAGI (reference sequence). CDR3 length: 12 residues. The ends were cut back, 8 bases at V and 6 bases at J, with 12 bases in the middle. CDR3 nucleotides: TGTGCCAGCGGACACTGGGCGGATACGCAGTATTTT. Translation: CASGHWADTQYF.